A single sample is the source of the 23 T cell receptor beta chains below, sequenced in a study of response to subunit inactivated influenza vaccine (dated by TCRdb to the late 2010s). The method was RT-PCR. Instrument on record: Illumina HiSeq 2500. TCRdb handled the public reads itself, with Q25 trimming in fastp and clone calling in MiXCR, and kept productive beta chains. Entries that share a CDR3 protein sequence are merged under the most common genes and DNA. The sample includes more than 400,000 distinct CDR3 sequences, with under 8.5% observed a single time. The ten largest clonotypes hold about an eighth of the sample. The material sequenced was PBMCs from blood, taken less than 30 months after vaccination. These receptor sequences come from a man between 45 and 75 years old who received an inactivated influenza vaccine. Donor details come from another sample of the same person, matched by shared clones.

This clonotype was found a few times. The CDR3: CAWSAGPWAGELFF. CDR3 bases: TGTGCCTGGAGTGCAGGGCCCTGGGCTGGGGAGCTGTTTTTT. The chain employs TRBV30 and TRBJ2-2; D perhaps matches TRBD1 (5 bases). Germline lookup yields CDR1 GTSNPN and CDR2 SVGIG (reference sequence). The V end was cut by 1 base, the J end by 8 bases, with 14 bases between. This CDR3 has 14 amino acids.

Ten or more counts support this clonotype. The chain employs TRBV4-2 and TRBJ2-1; a weak D match, TRBD1 (5 bases). The CDR3 sequence is 13 residues long. Germline-derived CDR1 and CDR2 are LGHNA and YNFKEQ. Trimming pared 5 bases from V and 12 bases from J, leaving 17 bases between. The CDR3 sequence: CASSEQLTQGQFF. As DNA, the CDR3 is TGTGCCAGCAGCGAACAGTTAACGCAGGGGCAGTTCTTC.

The J gene is TRBJ2-2, the V gene TRBV7-2; D might be TRBD2 (6 bases). V lost 3 bases, J lost 2 bases, and 10 bases lay in between. The CDR3 spans 15 residues. Germline CDR1 is SGHTA and CDR2 is FQGNSA. CDR3 in amino acids: CASSLEGLNTGELFF. The CDR3 DNA reads as TGTGCCAGCAGCTTGGAGGGACTCAACACCGGGGAGCTGTTTTTT.

This clonotype appeared many times. The J gene is TRBJ2-7, the V gene TRBV4-1; D is possibly TRBD2 (5 bases). The V gene lost 0 bases and the J gene lost 7 bases, with 10 bases spanning the gap. Germline lookup yields CDR1 MGHRA and CDR2 YSYEKL. The CDR3 runs 13 residues. The CDR3: CASSQDRGWEQYF. As DNA, the CDR3 is TGCGCCAGCAGCCAAGATAGAGGGTGGGAGCAGTACTTC.

This clonotype has more than one count but fewer than ten. This chain joins TRBV29-1 and TRBJ2-2; a possible D gene is TRBD2 (5 bases). Germline V CDR1 and CDR2: SQVTM, ANQGSEA. The CDR3 runs 13 residues. V lost 6 bases and J lost 6, with 14 bases in between. The CDR3 DNA follows: TGCAGCGTCGGACTGACGGTCCCCGGGGAGCTGTTTTTT. Its translation: CSVGLTVPGELFF.

This clonotype was seen only a few times. The chain employs TRBV5-1 and TRBJ2-2; D tentatively fits TRBD1 or TRBD2 (6 bases each). V lost 1 base and J 6 bases, leaving 10 bases between the germline ends. The CDR3 runs 14 residues. Germline V CDR1 and CDR2: SGHRS, YFSETQ. In DNA form, the CDR3 reads TGCGCCAGCAGCTTGAGGGGGGCCGCCGGGGAGCTGTTTTTT. Translating gives CASSLRGAAGELFF. The complete variable domain, with remaining parts taken from reference TRBV5-1 and TRBJ2-2, reads KAGVTQTPRYLIKTRGQQVTLSCSPISGHRSVSWYQQTPGQGLQFLFEYFSETQRNKGNFPGRFSGRQFSNSRSEMNVSTLELGDSALYLCASSLRGAAGELFFGEGSRLTVL.

This clonotype was detected many times. The chain has TRBV7-2 and TRBJ2-1; D could derive from TRBD1 or TRBD2 (5 bases each). The germline CDR1 and CDR2 sequences are SGHTA and FQGNSA. The CDR3 loop spans 15 amino acids. Trimming removed 1 base from V and 7 bases from J, with 14 bases in between. This chain's CDR3 is CASSLVAGRTNEQFF. The CDR3 nucleotides are TGTGCCAGCAGCTTAGTAGCAGGGAGAACGAATGAGCAGTTCTTC.

This clonotype was counted only a few times. This rearrangement joins TRBV5-5 to TRBJ1-1; no clear D. Trimming pared 0 bases from V and 11 bases from J, leaving 14 bases between. CDR1 is SGHKS and CDR2 is YYEKEE in the germline V gene (reference sequence). The CDR3 is made up of 13 amino acids. This CDR3 reads CASSLEAHGTAFF. The CDR3 DNA follows: TGTGCCAGCAGCTTGGAGGCCCACGGTACCGCTTTCTTT.

This clonotype has a handful of counts. The V and J genes are TRBV12-3 or TRBV12-4 and TRBJ1-1; tentative D call: TRBD1 (6 bases). V was pared by 6 bases and J by 3 bases, with 14 bases between. The CDR3 length is 14 residues. The CDR3 sequence: CASSPQGGHTEAFF. The CDR3, as DNA: TGTGCCAGCAGCCCTCAAGGGGGGCACACTGAAGCTTTCTTT.

The sample holds many counts of this clonotype. V usage is TRBV7-9 and J usage is TRBJ1-1; D not certain. CDR3 size: 14 residues. Per germline, CDR1 SEHNR and CDR2 FQNEAQ (reference sequence). Trimming took 1 base from V and 1 from J, leaving 7 bases between them. The CDR3 here is CASSLESRNTEAFF. The DNA for the CDR3 is TGTGCCAGCAGCTTAGAATCGCGGAACACTGAAGCTTTCTTT.

The V gene is TRBV28, the J gene TRBJ1-2; no reliable D call. CDR1 is MDHEN and CDR2 is SYDVKM in the germline V gene. V was shortened by 6 bases and J by 5 bases, with 10 bases between the two germline ends. CDR3 length: 12 amino acids. CDR3 DNA sequence: TGTGCCAGCAGAGACAAAGGGTATGGCTACACCTTC. Protein sequence: CASRDKGYGYTF.

This clonotype was counted ten times or more. The V gene is TRBV5-1, the J gene TRBJ2-2; maybe TRBD1 (6 bases). The CDR3 contains 16 residues. V lost 0 bases, J lost 2 bases, and 11 bases lay in between. Germline CDR1 is SGHRS and CDR2 is YFSETQ. The CDR3 sequence is CASSLAPQGNTGELFF. DNA for the CDR3: TGCGCCAGCAGCTTGGCCCCACAGGGAAACACCGGGGAGCTGTTTTTT.

The rearrangement joins TRBV20-1 to TRBJ1-5; TRBD1 agrees at 7 bases. Germline CDR1 and CDR2: DFQATT and SNEGSKA (reference sequence). The J segment lost 5 bases and the V segment lost 1 base, leaving 2 bases of the junction unmatched. This CDR3 region has 13 residues. The CDR3 nucleotides read TGCAGTGCTAGAGGGGACAGATATCAGCCCCAGCATTTT. Translated, it gives CSARGDRYQPQHF.

The V call is TRBV18, the J call TRBJ1-2; D ambiguous. Germline-derived CDR1 and CDR2 are KGHSH and LQKENI. The ends were cut back, 3 bases at V and 8 bases at J, with 13 bases in the middle. This CDR3 contains 13 residues. The CDR3 nucleotides read TGTGCCAGCTCACCGGACGCGGCTGAGGGCTACACCTTC. As protein: CASSPDAAEGYTF.

This clonotype was seen a handful of times. The chain links TRBV20-1 to TRBJ2-1; TRBD2 might be the D (5 bases). With 1 base removed from V and 8 bases from J, the gap between germline ends came to 15 bases. Germline CDR1 reads DFQATT; CDR2 reads SNEGSKA (reference sequence). The CDR3 has 14 amino acids. The CDR3 DNA reads as TGCAGTGCTAGAGCCGGGATGGTTTCGGATGAGCAGTTCTTC. Protein sequence: CSARAGMVSDEQFF.

The V and J genes are TRBV2 and TRBJ1-1; 7 positions match TRBD1. Per germline, CDR1 SNHLY and CDR2 FYNNEI. V gave up 7 bases and J gave up 0 bases; unmatched junction bases: 5. CDR3 length equals 14 residues. The CDR3 loop is CASIEQGLNTEAFF. CDR3 in DNA: TGTGCCAGCATCGAACAGGGGTTGAACACTGAAGCTTTCTTT.

This clonotype was detected many times. The V gene is TRBV6-5, the J gene TRBJ1-2; the match to TRBD1 covers 7 bases. V lost 4 bases to trimming and J lost 8 bases; unmatched junction nucleotides: 13. The CDR3 consists of 15 residues. From germline, CDR1 is MNHEY and CDR2 SVGAGI. CDR3 region: CASSSGGFLRVGYTF. The CDR3 DNA reads TGTGCCAGCAGTTCAGGGGGATTTCTTCGGGTCGGCTACACCTTC.

V is TRBV12-3 or TRBV12-4 and J is TRBJ1-5; tentative D call: TRBD1 (6 bases). Trimming removed 6 bases from V and 4 bases from J, with 13 bases in between. The CDR3 contains 14 residues. The CDR3 bases are TGTGCCAGCAGCCTTGGGACACTTAATCAGCCCCAGCATTTT. It translates to CASSLGTLNQPQHF.

V and J are TRBV20-1 and TRBJ2-1; TRBD2 matches at 9 bases. V shed 7 bases and J 7 bases; nucleotides not matched to a gene: 11. The CDR3 is made up of 14 amino acids. The germline V gene has CDR1 DFQATT and CDR2 SNEGSKA (reference sequence). The CDR3 nucleotides read TGCAGTGGGGATTCTGCGGGAGGGAAGAATGAGCAGTTCTTC. Protein: CSGDSAGGKNEQFF.

V usage is TRBV9 and J usage is TRBJ2-7; D call uncertain. V was cut by 0 bases and J by 5 bases, with 12 bases left in between. Germline CDR1 SGDLS, CDR2 YYNGEE. The CDR3 is 14 residues long. DNA of the CDR3: TGTGCCAGCAGCGTAGCTCAGTTGGGCCACGAGCAGTACTTC. The encoded protein is CASSVAQLGHEQYF.

There are many counts of this clonotype. The chain is built from TRBV29-1 and TRBJ2-1; D gene uncertain. V was pared by 2 bases and J by 10 bases, with 15 bases between. The CDR3 covers 13 residues. CDR1 and CDR2 (germline): SQVTM, ANQGSEA. For the CDR3, the DNA is TGCAGCGTTGAATCCCAAATAAAGGACGAGCAGTTCTTC. Translated, it gives CSVESQIKDEQFF.

This clonotype was seen more than once but under ten times. The V call is TRBV7-2, the J call TRBJ1-2; possible D gene TRBD1, 6 bases. Germline V gene lookup returns CDR1 SGHTA and CDR2 FQGNSA. The CDR3 has 13 amino acids. The germline V and J ends were trimmed by 8 bases and 8 bases, with 18 bases remaining between them. DNA of the CDR3: TGTGCCAGCCATATTTCGGGGGGCCGGGGCTACACCTTC. It codes for CASHISGGRGYTF.

J is TRBJ2-7 and V is TRBV20-1; maybe TRBD2 (5 bases). Germline assignment: CDR1 DFQATT and CDR2 SNEGSKA (reference sequence). The CDR3 spans 14 residues. Deletions cut 1 base from V and 5 bases from J, with 15 bases between. The DNA for the CDR3 is TGCAGTGCTAGAGTCCCTAGGAGGATCCACGAGCAGTACTTC. Its translation: CSARVPRRIHEQYF.